One and the same sample provided the 17 T cell receptor beta chains below, sequenced in a study of cytomegalovirus exposure and HLA in healthy donors. PCR was performed using 60 Vbeta and 13 Jbeta primers. The repertoire was sequenced with immunoSEQ multiplex PCR; TCRdb's copy has only in-frame clones and lacks some. The sample lists around 100,000 clones; roughly four fifths were seen once. Sequenced input: PBMCs. Receptor source: a woman aged 60-75 years in good health and CMV-seropositive.

This chain uses TRBV19 with TRBJ2-3, with D maybe TRBD2 (5 bases). The V gene's germline CDR1 is LNHDA and CDR2 SQIVND (reference sequence). The CDR3 sequence is 11 residues long. V was cut by 7 bases and J by 4 bases, with 6 bases left in between. CDR3 sequence (DNA): TGTGCCAGTAAGGAGGCAGATACGCAGTATTTT. Translated: CASKEADTQYF.

The genes are TRBV30 and TRBJ1-1; 9 bases fit TRBD1. The germline CDR1 and CDR2 sequences are GTSNPN and SVGIG (reference sequence). The CDR3 extends over 15 amino acids. The trim removed 4 bases at V and 0 bases at J, leaving 6 bases unmatched. CDR3 nucleotide sequence: TGTGCCTGGAACCGGGACAGGGCTTTGAACACTGAAGCTTTCTTT. Its protein product is CAWNRDRALNTEAFF.

This sequence joins TRBV28 and TRBJ1-3, with D possibly TRBD1 on 6 matching bases. Germline V lookup: CDR1 MDHEN, CDR2 SYDVKM. The length of the CDR3 is 16 residues. V gave up 5 bases and J gave up 5 bases, with 19 bases separating them. CDR3 region: CASSPPQGQGRNTIYF. The CDR3 DNA reads as TGTGCCAGCAGTCCCCCCCAGGGGCAGGGTAGAAACACCATATATTTT. Complete variable domain (other parts from reference TRBV28 and TRBJ1-3): DVKVTQSSRYLVKRTGEKVFLECVQDMDHENMFWYRQDPGLGLRLIYFSYDVKMKEKGDIPEGYSVSREKKERFSLILESASTNQTSMYLCASSPPQGQGRNTIYFGEGSWLTVV.

The chain joins TRBV18 to TRBJ1-5; D is undetermined. The CDR3 has 16 amino acids. The V and J ends lost 3 bases and 3 bases respectively, with 15 bases between them. CDR1 is KGHSH and CDR2 is LQKENI in the germline V gene. The DNA for the CDR3 is TGTGCCAGCTCACCTCGGGAGGGTAGGGCCAATCAGCCCCAGCATTTT. Residues: CASSPREGRANQPQHF.

V gene TRBV10-3 combines with J gene TRBJ2-5, with 11 bases that match TRBD2. The J call may be in error: the DNA end matches TRBJ2-7 better. The CDR3 sequence is 17 residues long. Germline CDR1 ENHRY, CDR2 SYGVKD. Here the CDR3 DNA reads TGTGCCATCAGAAGCACAACCATAGCGGGAGGGGTCTACGAGCAGTACTTC. It specifies CAIRSTTIAGGVYEQYF.

CDR3 region: CASSRDTGGANGELFF. The CDR3 DNA is TGTGCCAGCAGCCGAGATACAGGGGGCGCAAACGGGGAGCTGTTTTTT. This chain links TRBV4-2 with TRBJ2-2; 9 nucleotides match TRBD1. Germline V gene sequence: CDR1 LGHNA, CDR2 YNFKEQ. V gave up 4 bases and J gave up 7 bases; unmatched junction bases: 10. This CDR3 is 16 amino acids long.

This clone was detected once. The same CDR3 can be traced to other DNA sequences in this sample. The V call is TRBV5-6, the J call TRBJ1-2; D may be TRBD1 (6 bases). Per the germline V gene, CDR1 is SGHDT and CDR2 is YYEEEE. With 0 bases removed from V and 8 bases from J, the gap between germline ends came to 14 bases. This CDR3 is built from 14 residues. The CDR3 here is CASSLDQGRGGYTF. In nucleotides, the CDR3 is TGTGCCAGCAGCTTGGACCAGGGGAGGGGCGGCTACACCTTC.

The V call is TRBV14, the J call TRBJ1-2, with no clear D. The germline CDR1 and CDR2 sequences are SGHDN and FVKESK. The germline V and J ends were trimmed by 2 bases and 1 base, with 2 bases remaining between them. CDR3 length: 12 amino acids. CDR3 region: CASSQLNYGYTF. The DNA for the CDR3 is TGTGCCAGCAGCCAACTTAACTATGGCTACACCTTC.

The chain is built from TRBV30 and TRBJ2-7, with 10 bases identical to TRBD2. Germline V lookup: CDR1 GTSNPN, CDR2 SVGIG (reference sequence). CDR3 length: 15 amino acids. V lost 0 bases and J lost 6; bases outside the gene matches: 8. CDR3 DNA sequence: TGTGCCTGGAGTGTAAAACTAGCGGGACCCCTCGAGCAGTACTTC. Protein sequence: CAWSVKLAGPLEQYF.

The chain uses TRBV28 and TRBJ1-4, with 7 bases lining up with TRBD1. The CDR3 contains 17 residues. The J segment lost 5 bases and the V segment lost 6 bases, leaving 15 bases of the junction unmatched. The V gene's germline CDR1 is MDHEN and CDR2 SYDVKM. In DNA, the CDR3 is TGTGCCAGCAGACCAGAATGGAAGGGACAGTCAAATGAAAAACTGTTTTTT. Protein product: CASRPEWKGQSNEKLFF.

The CDR3 sequence is CASSLMAGFGGSLHF. CDR3 DNA sequence: TGTGCCAGCAGTTTAATGGCGGGCTTTGGGGGGTCCCTCCACTTT. The J gene is TRBJ1-6, the V gene TRBV27, with D tentatively TRBD1 (5 bases). From germline, CDR1 is MNHEY and CDR2 SMNVEV (reference sequence). This CDR3 comprises 15 residues. Trimming left V 2 bases short and J 14 bases short, with 19 bases between.

CDR3 nucleotide sequence: TGTGCCTGGACTAGCGGGAGGCCGTACAATGAGCAGTTCTTC. Translated: CAWTSGRPYNEQFF. V gene TRBV30 combines with J gene TRBJ2-1, with 11 bases matching TRBD2. This CDR3 contains 14 residues. Trimming took 4 bases from V and 4 from J; bases not matched to a gene: 3. The germline gives CDR1 GTSNPN, CDR2 SVGIG (reference sequence).

The chain links TRBV6-6 to TRBJ1-5; a weak D match, TRBD1 (5 bases). Germline lookup yields CDR1 MNHNY and CDR2 SVGAGI (reference sequence). The CDR3 is 16 amino acids. V dropped 6 bases and J dropped 5 bases, with 20 bases sitting between them. The CDR3 spells CASRAGWGPRDQPQHF. As DNA, the CDR3 is TGTGCCAGCAGGGCAGGGTGGGGTCCAAGGGATCAGCCCCAGCATTTT.

This clone was seen a handful of times. The chain recombines TRBV7-9 with TRBJ1-5, with unresolved D. The CDR3 extends over 16 amino acids. Germline loops: CDR1 SEHNR, CDR2 FQNEAQ (reference sequence). The V end was cut by 5 bases, the J end by 0 bases, with 14 bases between. The CDR3 sequence is CASSDDSTYSNQPQHF. The CDR3 region has the DNA TGTGCCAGCAGCGATGACTCTACTTATAGCAATCAGCCCCAGCATTTT.

This clone was counted a few times. The gene calls are TRBV2 and TRBJ2-3; 9 bases line up with TRBD2. Germline CDR1 reads SNHLY; CDR2 reads FYNNEI. This CDR3 region has 15 residues. V was pared by 8 bases and J by 1 base, with 7 bases of the junction left unmatched. The chain's CDR3 is CASSLIAGGTDTQYF. CDR3 DNA sequence: TGTGCCAGCTCCCTGATAGCGGGAGGCACAGATACGCAGTATTTT.

This chain uses TRBV7-9 with TRBJ1-2; a weak D match, TRBD1 (5 bases). This CDR3 has 13 residues. Germline lookup yields CDR1 SEHNR and CDR2 FQNEAQ (reference sequence). The ends were cut back, 4 bases at V and 5 bases at J, with 11 bases in the middle. Here the CDR3 DNA reads TGTGCCAGCAGCTCCGAGGGGAGGTATGGCTACACCTTC. Protein product: CASSSEGRYGYTF.

Many counts were recorded for this clone. The chain links TRBV7-9 to TRBJ1-1, with no clear D. Looked up from germline, CDR1 is SEHNR and CDR2 is FQNEAQ (reference sequence). Between the trimmed V and J ends, which lost 5 bases and 0 bases, there was a span of 7 bases. The CDR3 consists of 13 residues. The chain's CDR3 is CASSKEMNTEAFF. In DNA form, the CDR3 reads TGTGCCAGCAGCAAGGAGATGAACACTGAAGCTTTCTTT.